This T cell receptor (beta chain) emerged from a study of T cell changes during pregnancy in multiple sclerosis. J was trimmed by 4 bases and V by 5 bases; bases with no gene match: 6. CDR1 MGHRA and CDR2 YSYEKL come from the germline V gene. The CDR3 contains 15 residues. This table comes from immunoSEQ multiplex PCR, and its TCRdb copy is limited to in-frame clones, with some not included. The sample carries roughly 54,000 clones, 92% recorded once. The source was CD4+ T cells from peripheral blood mononuclear cells, collected after pregnancy. This receptor was identified in a female donor with multiple sclerosis, enrolled in a pregnancy study. The gene calls are TRBV4-1 and TRBJ2-7; 12 bases fit TRBD1. CDR3 loop: CASSAGTGGWYEQYF. The DNA for the CDR3 is TGCGCCAGCAGCGCTGGGACAGGGGGCTGGTACGAGCAGTACTTC.